These 15 T cell receptor beta chains were all obtained from the same sample, sequenced in a study of molecular identifiers for immune sequencing clone quantification (dated 2018 in TCRdb). Library generation was performed with PCR. Sequencing was carried out with a NextSeq 500. Starting from the raw public reads, TCRdb applied fastp trimming at Q25, assembled clones with MiXCR and retained in-frame beta chains. Rows are unified per CDR3 protein, each entry keeping the most common DNA and genes. Here the sample has approximately 630,000 distinct CDR3 sequences; around 25% occur a single time. The ten largest clonotypes hold around 0.78% of the sample. The sequencing sample was made of naive CD8+ T cells from blood, with Jurkat cell RNA spiked in. The sample's cell subset or site label is to be understood as: FACS-sorted CD8+CD4-CCR7+CD45RA+ naive T cells. The source is a human donor in good health. Some libraries in this study had Jurkat cell RNA spiked in.

There are many counts of this clonotype. The genes are TRBV29-1 and TRBJ2-4; D not certain. The CDR3 totals 15 residues. Germline-derived CDR1 and CDR2 are SQVTM and ANQGSEA. The V end was cut by 4 bases, the J end by 0 bases, with 13 bases between. This CDR3 is CSVVGVPIAKNIQYF. Written as DNA, the CDR3 is TGCAGCGTTGTTGGGGTCCCCATAGCCAAAAACATTCAGTACTTC.

This clonotype was seen ten or more times. V gene TRBV12-3 or TRBV12-4 combines with J gene TRBJ2-2; 11 bases agree with TRBD2. This CDR3 spans 13 amino acids. Trimming cost V 10 bases and J 6 bases; bases outside gene matches: 4. The CDR3 nucleotides read TGTGCCACTTCGACTAGCGGGGCCGGGGAGCTGTTTTTT. Translated, it gives CATSTSGAGELFF.

Concerning this clonotype itself: A much larger clone lies a single base off, so this may be a read error. The conserved phenylalanine or tryptophan is not found at the CDR3 terminus, so this likely reflects a read error. The chain is built from TRBV20-1 and TRBJ2-3, with 8 bases identical to TRBD2. CDR1 is DFQATT and CDR2 is SNEGSKA in the germline V gene (reference sequence). V lost 0 bases and J lost 5; bases outside the gene matches: 7. CDR3 length: 15 residues. CDR3 bases: TGCAGTGCTAGAGACCGAGCGGGAGTGGTAGATACGCAGTATTAT. Amino acids: CSARDRAGVVDTQYY.

The J gene is TRBJ2-5, the V gene TRBV19; the D gene is possibly TRBD1 (6 bases). V was clipped by 7 bases and J by 5 bases, with 20 bases between them. The germline gives CDR1 LNHDA, CDR2 SQIVND (reference sequence). CDR3 length equals 15 residues. CDR3 nucleotides: TGTGCCAGTACCCCCACCAGCAGGGGTTATGAGACCCAGTACTTC. Protein: CASTPTSRGYETQYF.

The table lists this clonotype with many counts. The chain is built from TRBV27 and TRBJ1-5; D remains ambiguous. This CDR3 comprises 13 residues. The germline V gene has CDR1 MNHEY and CDR2 SMNVEV (reference sequence). V was shortened by 6 bases and J by 1 base, with 7 bases between the two germline ends. This CDR3 reads CASSWGSNQPQHF. In DNA, the CDR3 is TGTGCCAGCAGCTGGGGAAGCAATCAGCCCCAGCATTTT.

In its sample, this clonotype was seen a few times. This chain links TRBV4-1 with TRBJ1-1; D not certain. V dropped 2 bases and J dropped 4 bases, with 11 bases sitting between them. The length of the CDR3 is 14 residues. In germline, CDR1 is MGHRA, CDR2 YSYEKL. CDR3 sequence: CASSQQGRGTEAFF. The CDR3 DNA reads TGCGCCAGCAGCCAACAAGGGCGGGGCACTGAAGCTTTCTTT.

This chain links TRBV11-3 with TRBJ2-2, with D unclear. V was trimmed by 4 bases and J by 2 bases, leaving 8 bases between them. Germline V gives CDR1 SGHNT, CDR2 YENEEA. The CDR3 runs 14 residues. Written as DNA, the CDR3 is TGTGCCAGCAGCTCGAACTATAACACCGGGGAGCTGTTTTTT. Residues: CASSSNYNTGELFF.

A remark on this clonotype: One base away lies a much larger clone, so this may be a sequencing read error. This rearrangement joins TRBV20-1 to TRBJ1-3; D unclear. Germline V gene lookup returns CDR1 DFQATT and CDR2 SNEGSKA (reference sequence). The CDR3 is 16 residues long. V shed 2 bases and J shed 4 bases, with 18 bases lying between them. CDR3 sequence reads: CSARQSVGLSGNTIYF. CDR3 coding DNA: TGCAGTGCTAGACAATCGGTCGGTTTAAGCGGAAACACCATATATTTT.

The chain recombines TRBV27 with TRBJ2-3, with 8 bases fitting TRBD2. The CDR3 has 17 residues. CDR1 MNHEY and CDR2 SMNVEV come from the germline V gene (reference sequence). Trimming removed 5 bases from V and 5 bases from J; junction bases left unmatched: 15. This CDR3 reads CASSERTSLPRIDTQYF. The CDR3 DNA follows: TGTGCCAGCAGTGAACGGACTAGCCTACCTAGGATAGATACGCAGTATTTT.

This clonotype was recorded at least ten times. The chain employs TRBV25-1 and TRBJ1-1, with 9 bases fitting TRBD1. CDR3 size: 13 residues. V gave up 7 bases and J gave up 4 bases; unmatched junction bases: 4. Germline V gene data show CDR1 as MGHDK and CDR2 as SYGVNS. CDR3 sequence: CASTMTGGTEAFF. The CDR3 nucleotides read TGTGCCAGCACAATGACAGGGGGCACTGAAGCTTTCTTT.

This clonotype was observed a handful of times. The chain combines TRBV4-3 with TRBJ2-2; no definite D call. CDR1 and CDR2 from the germline V gene are LGHNA and YSLEER. CDR3 length: 16 amino acids. V lost 1 base and J 1 base, leaving 10 bases between the germline ends. This chain's CDR3 is CASSQVVSENTGELFF. The CDR3 nucleotides are TGCGCCAGCAGCCAAGTCGTCAGTGAGAACACCGGGGAGCTGTTTTTT.

Details on this clonotype: At one end the junction does not follow the germline gene, possibly because of a read error. The V and J genes are TRBV5-1 and TRBJ1-1, with 7 bases lining up with TRBD1. The CDR3 has 14 residues. Germline V gene lookup returns CDR1 SGHRS and CDR2 YFSETQ. CDR3 bases: TGCGCCAGCAGCTGGGGGACAGAGAACACTGAAGCTGTCTTT. As protein: CASSWGTENTEAVF. The full variable domain, in which reference TRBV5-1 and TRBJ1-1 provide the parts outside the CDR3, is KAGVTQTPRYLIKTRGQQVTLSCSPISGHRSVSWYQQTPGQGLQFLFEYFSETQRNKGNFPGRFSGRQFSNSRSEMNVSTLELGDSALYLCASSWGTENTEAVFGQGTRLTVV.

The V gene is TRBV6-1, the J gene TRBJ2-7; D ambiguous. Germline V gene sequence: CDR1 MNHNS, CDR2 SASEGT. Trimming took 2 bases from V and 6 from J, leaving 14 bases between them. The CDR3 runs 14 residues. The CDR3 sequence: CASSELTEYGEQYF. DNA of the CDR3: TGTGCCAGCAGTGAACTTACGGAATACGGCGAGCAGTACTTC.

The rearrangement uses TRBV6-4 and TRBJ2-3; the match to TRBD1 covers 8 bases. The CDR3 length is 18 residues. The junction had 12 bases not matched to a gene; V was cut back by 2 bases and J by 2 bases. Germline assignment: CDR1 MRHNA and CDR2 SNTAGT. Here the CDR3 reads CASSDPESGQGTTDTQYF. The CDR3 DNA reads TGTGCCAGCAGTGACCCTGAGTCAGGACAGGGAACCACAGATACGCAGTATTTT.

As to this clonotype: A much larger clone lies one base from this, so it may be a read error. This chain joins TRBV19 and TRBJ1-1; D gene ambiguous. The CDR3 length is 13 residues. Germline-derived CDR1 and CDR2 are LNHDA and SQIVND (reference sequence). CDR3 loop: CASTSPGSTEASF. The DNA for the CDR3 is TGTGCCAGTACTTCCCCGGGTAGCACTGAAGCTTCCTTT.